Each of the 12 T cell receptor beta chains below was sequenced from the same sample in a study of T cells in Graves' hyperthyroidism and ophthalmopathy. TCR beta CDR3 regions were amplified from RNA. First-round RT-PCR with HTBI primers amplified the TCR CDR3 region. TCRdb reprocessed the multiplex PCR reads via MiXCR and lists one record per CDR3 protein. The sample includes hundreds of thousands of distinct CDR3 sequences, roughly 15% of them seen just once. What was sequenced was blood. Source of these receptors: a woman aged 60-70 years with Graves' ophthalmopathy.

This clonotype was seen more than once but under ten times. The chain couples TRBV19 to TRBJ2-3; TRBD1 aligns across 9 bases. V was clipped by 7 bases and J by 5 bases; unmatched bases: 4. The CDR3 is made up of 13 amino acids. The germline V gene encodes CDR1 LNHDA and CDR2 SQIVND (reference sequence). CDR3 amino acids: CASKTGGQDTQYF. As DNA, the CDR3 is TGTGCCAGTAAGACAGGGGGTCAAGATACGCAGTATTTT.

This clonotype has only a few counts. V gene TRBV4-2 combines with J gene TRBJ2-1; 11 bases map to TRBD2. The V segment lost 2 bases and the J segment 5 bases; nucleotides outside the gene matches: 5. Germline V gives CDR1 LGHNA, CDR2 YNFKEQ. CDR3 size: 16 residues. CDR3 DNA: TGTGCCAGCAGCCAACCGGGACTAGCGGCCCACAATGAGCAGTTCTTC. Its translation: CASSQPGLAAHNEQFF.

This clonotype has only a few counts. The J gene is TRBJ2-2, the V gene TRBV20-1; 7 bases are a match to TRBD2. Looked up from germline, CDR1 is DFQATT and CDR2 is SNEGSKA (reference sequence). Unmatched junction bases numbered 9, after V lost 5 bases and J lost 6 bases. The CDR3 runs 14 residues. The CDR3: CSAYRDYGAGELFF. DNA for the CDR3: TGCAGTGCTTACCGGGACTACGGTGCCGGGGAGCTGTTTTTT.

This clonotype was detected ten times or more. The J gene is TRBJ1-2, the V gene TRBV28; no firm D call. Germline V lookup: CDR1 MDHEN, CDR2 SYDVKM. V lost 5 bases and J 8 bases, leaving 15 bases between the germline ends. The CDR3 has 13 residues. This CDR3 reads CASSVLRAGGYTF. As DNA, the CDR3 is TGTGCCAGCAGTGTACTTAGGGCCGGGGGCTACACCTTC.

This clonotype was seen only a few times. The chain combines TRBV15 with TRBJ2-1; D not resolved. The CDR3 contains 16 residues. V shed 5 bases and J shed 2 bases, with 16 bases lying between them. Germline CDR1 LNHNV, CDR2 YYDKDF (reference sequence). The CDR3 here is CATSDGVGVPYNEQFF. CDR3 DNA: TGTGCCACCAGCGACGGAGTTGGCGTCCCCTACAATGAGCAGTTCTTC.

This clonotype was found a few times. The CDR3 DNA follows: TGCAGTGCTAGATCCCCTTATACCGGGAGGGCCCTCCATTACGAGCAGTACTTC. The encoded protein is CSARSPYTGRALHYEQYF. The chain employs TRBV20-1 and TRBJ2-7, with TRBD2 matching over 8 bases. This CDR3 spans 18 amino acids. Germline lookup yields CDR1 DFQATT and CDR2 SNEGSKA (reference sequence). V was clipped by 2 bases and J by 4 bases; unmatched bases: 19.

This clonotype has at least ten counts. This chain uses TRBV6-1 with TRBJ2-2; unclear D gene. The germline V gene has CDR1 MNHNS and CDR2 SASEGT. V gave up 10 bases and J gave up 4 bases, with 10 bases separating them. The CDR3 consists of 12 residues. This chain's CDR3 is CATNAGTGELFF. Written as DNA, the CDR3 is TGTGCCACTAATGCCGGCACCGGGGAGCTGTTTTTT.

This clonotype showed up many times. The CDR3 spells CASSFRGGNTEAFF. The DNA for the CDR3 is TGTGCCAGCAGCTTTCGGGGGGGGAACACTGAAGCTTTCTTT. The gene calls are TRBV12-3 or TRBV12-4 and TRBJ1-1, with D tentatively TRBD1 (5 bases). V lost 6 bases and J 1 base, leaving 12 bases between the germline ends. There are 14 residues in the CDR3.

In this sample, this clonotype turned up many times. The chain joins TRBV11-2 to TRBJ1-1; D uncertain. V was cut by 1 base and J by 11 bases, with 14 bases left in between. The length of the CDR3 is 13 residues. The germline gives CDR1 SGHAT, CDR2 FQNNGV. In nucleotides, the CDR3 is TGTGCCAGCAGCTTAGGGTCGCGGTCCGGGGCTTTCTTT. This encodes CASSLGSRSGAFF.

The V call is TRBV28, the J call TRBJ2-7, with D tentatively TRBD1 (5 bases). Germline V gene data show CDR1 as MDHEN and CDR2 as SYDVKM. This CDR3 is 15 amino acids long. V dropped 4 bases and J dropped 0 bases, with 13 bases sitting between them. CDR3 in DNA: TGTGCCAGCAGTTCTTCACAGGCTTTCTCCTACGAGCAGTACTTC. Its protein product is CASSSSQAFSYEQYF. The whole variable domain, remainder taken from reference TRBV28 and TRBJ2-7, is DVKVTQSSRYLVKRTGEKVFLECVQDMDHENMFWYRQDPGLGLRLIYFSYDVKMKEKGDIPEGYSVSREKKERFSLILESASTNQTSMYLCASSSSQAFSYEQYFGPGTRLTVT.

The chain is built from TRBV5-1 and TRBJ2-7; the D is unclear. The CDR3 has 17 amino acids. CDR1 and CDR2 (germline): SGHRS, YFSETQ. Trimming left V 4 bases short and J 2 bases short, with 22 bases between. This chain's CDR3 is CASSVGVGSHVTYEQYF. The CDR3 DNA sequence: TGCGCCAGCAGCGTGGGCGTCGGTAGCCACGTCACCTACGAGCAGTACTTC.

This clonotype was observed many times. CDR3 DNA: TGTGCCAGCAGTTTTGACTGGTCCTACAATGAGCAGTTCTTC. Its protein is CASSFDWSYNEQFF. The chain has TRBV28 and TRBJ2-1; D is uncertain. CDR3 length equals 14 residues. The germline V and J ends were trimmed by 3 bases and 1 base, with 7 bases remaining between them. Germline loops: CDR1 MDHEN, CDR2 SYDVKM.